The rows below give T cell receptor beta chains drawn from one sample of a study of blood T cell repertoires in COVID-19. This table comes from immunoSEQ multiplex PCR, and its TCRdb copy is limited to in-frame clones, with some not included. This table has 310,000 or so clones, about 87% appearing once. Sequencing input: peripheral blood. These receptors were obtained from a man aged 25-45 years with COVID-19, enrolled during active disease. CDR3s include the opening cysteine and the closing phenylalanine or tryptophan. Fields, in order: V gene, clone size, J gene, D gene, CDR3 DNA, CDR3 protein. D genes are given only for firm matches. Expanded clones get a size class; other rows say once, few or many, or leave the size out.

TRBV18	-	TRBJ2-3	TRBD2	TGTGCCAGCTCACCCCAAACGGGGGGGGCTAGCACAGATACGCAGTATTTT	CASSPQTGGASTDTQYF
TRBV29-1	-	TRBJ1-5	TRBD1	TGCAGCGCCTGGACAGGGGGCAACCAGCCCCAGCATTTT	CSAWTGGNQPQHF
TRBV6-2/TRBV6-3	few	TRBJ1-1	-	TGTGCCAGCAGTTACCGGAGGTTCCCTGACACTGAAGCTTTCTTT	CASSYRRFPDTEAFF
TRBV24-1	few	TRBJ2-5	-	TGTGCCACCGGGTTGGGGAGTGGGACCCAGTACTTC	CATGLGSGTQYF
TRBV19	-	TRBJ2-2	TRBD2	TGTGCCAGTAGTATAGCGGGCGGGAGGGCCCCGAACACCGGGGAGCTGTTTTTT	CASSIAGGRAPNTGELFF
TRBV5-1	-	TRBJ1-4	-	TGCGCCAGCAGCTTCAGGGCATCTGACGTTCAAAATGAAAAACTGTTTTTT	CASSFRASDVQNEKLFF
TRBV11-2	few	TRBJ1-6	-	TGTGCCAGCAGCTTAGTGCGGGGTAATTCACCCCTCCACTTT	CASSLVRGNSPLHF
TRBV7-9	-	TRBJ1-5	TRBD1	TGTGCCAGCAGCCCAACAGGGGGCGGTCAGCCCCAGCATTTT	CASSPTGGGQPQHF
TRBV27	-	TRBJ2-2	TRBD1	TGTGCCAGCAGCCATAGACTCACAGGGGGCGCCGGGGAGCTGTTTTTT	CASSHRLTGGAGELFF
TRBV27	-	TRBJ1-5	-	TGTGCCAGCAGTACCAGGGATGGCAATCAGCCCCAGCATTTT	CASSTRDGNQPQHF
TRBV7-9	-	TRBJ2-7	TRBD2	TGTGCCAGCAGTCCGACTAGCGGCTACGAGCAGTACTTC	CASSPTSGYEQYF
TRBV10-3	-	TRBJ1-1	-	TGTGCCATCAGTGAAGGACAGAACAGTTTCATGAACACTGAAGCTTTCTTT	CAISEGQNSFMNTEAFF
TRBV28	-	TRBJ1-6	-	TGTGCCAGCAGTTTAACGAGCTCCTATAATTCACCCCTCCACTTT	CASSLTSSYNSPLHF
TRBV9	-	TRBJ2-1	-	TGTGCCAGCAGCGTAGATCTAAGGGGATTAACCGAGCAGTTCTTC	CASSVDLRGLTEQFF
TRBV6-2/TRBV6-3	-	TRBJ1-2	TRBD1	TGTGCCAGCAGCCCTCCCGGTAGGGGACAGGGATCCTATGGCTACACCTTC	CASSPPGRGQGSYGYTF
TRBV28	-	TRBJ1-1	-	TGTGCCAGCAGTTACCTACAGGGTCAAAGCACTGAAGCTTTCTTT	CASSYLQGQSTEAFF
TRBV7-6	-	TRBJ2-3	-	TGTGCCAGCAGCTTAGGGTCGTCAGTTAGCACAGATACGCAGTATTTT	CASSLGSSVSTDTQYF
TRBV6-1	-	TRBJ2-1	TRBD2	TGTGCCAGCAGTGTTTCCGGGACTAGCACTATACCGAGCTCCTACAATGAGCAGTTCTTC	CASSVSGTSTIPSSYNEQFF
TRBV6-6	-	TRBJ2-1	-	TGTGCCAGCAGCCCAGGGGTCAATGAGCAGTTCTTC	CASSPGVNEQFF
TRBV27	once	TRBJ1-2	TRBD1	TGTGCCAGCAGTCCATTGGACAGGGGCAACTATGGCTACACCTTC	CASSPLDRGNYGYTF
TRBV9	-	TRBJ2-7	-	TGTGCCAGCTCACTATCCGGTGAAACCTACGAGCAGTACTTC	CASSLSGETYEQYF
TRBV4-2	-	TRBJ2-5	TRBD2	TGTGCCAGCAGCCAACGAATCGGTAGCGGGACTTCGGAGGCGACCCAGTACTTC	CASSQRIGSGTSEATQYF
TRBV24-1	-	TRBJ2-1	-	TGTGCCACCAGTGATCCGGGATCCAATGAGCAGTTCTTC	CATSDPGSNEQFF
TRBV9	-	TRBJ2-1	TRBD2	TGTGCCAGCAGCGCGCGACTAGCGGGCAACAATGAGCAGTTCTTC	CASSARLAGNNEQFF
TRBV25-1	-	TRBJ1-1	-	TGTGCCAGCAGTTTATCCTCCTCGGGGGGAACCACTGAAGCTTTCTTT	CASSLSSSGGTTEAFF
TRBV5-6	few	TRBJ2-1	-	TGTGCCAGCAGCTTGGAAGCGGTGGCTTTCTACAATGAGCAGTTCTTC	CASSLEAVAFYNEQFF
TRBV6-5	-	TRBJ1-2	-	TGTGCCAGCAGTTACGGGCGTATGGGCTACACCTTC	CASSYGRMGYTF
TRBV9	-	TRBJ1-2	TRBD1	TGTGCCAGCAGCATCAGACAGGGGCCGTTGAGTGGCTACACCTTC	CASSIRQGPLSGYTF
TRBV28	-	TRBJ2-5	-	TGTGCCAGCAGTTTATCGGGGTACCAAGAGACCCAGTACTTC	CASSLSGYQETQYF
TRBV7-2	once	TRBJ2-1	-	TGTGCCAGCAGCTTCTTTAATGAGCAGTTCTTC	CASSFFNEQFF
TRBV7-3	few	TRBJ1-2	-	TGTGCCAGCAGCTCTGACTGGACAGCCGGACTCTCCTTC	CASSSDWTAGLSF